The T cell receptor (beta chain) under discussion was sequenced for a study of cytomegalovirus exposure and HLA in healthy donors. Only in-frame clones appear in the TCRdb table, and some are missing; sequencing was by immunoSEQ multiplex PCR. The top ten hold about 2.8% of the sample, which has some 140,000 clones, 86% seen once. V was pared by 1 base and J by 7 bases, with 8 bases between. Per germline, CDR1 SGHVS and CDR2 FNYEAQ. The CDR3 consists of 13 residues. Sequencing was done on a sample of PBMCs. The chain is built from TRBV7-6 and TRBJ2-1; D is possibly TRBD2 (5 bases). This receptor was identified in a man in his late teens or twenties in good health and CMV-seronegative. CDR3 sequence: CASSLGEGNEQFF. CDR3 nucleotide sequence: TGTGCCAGCAGCTTAGGTGAGGGTAATGAGCAGTTCTTC.